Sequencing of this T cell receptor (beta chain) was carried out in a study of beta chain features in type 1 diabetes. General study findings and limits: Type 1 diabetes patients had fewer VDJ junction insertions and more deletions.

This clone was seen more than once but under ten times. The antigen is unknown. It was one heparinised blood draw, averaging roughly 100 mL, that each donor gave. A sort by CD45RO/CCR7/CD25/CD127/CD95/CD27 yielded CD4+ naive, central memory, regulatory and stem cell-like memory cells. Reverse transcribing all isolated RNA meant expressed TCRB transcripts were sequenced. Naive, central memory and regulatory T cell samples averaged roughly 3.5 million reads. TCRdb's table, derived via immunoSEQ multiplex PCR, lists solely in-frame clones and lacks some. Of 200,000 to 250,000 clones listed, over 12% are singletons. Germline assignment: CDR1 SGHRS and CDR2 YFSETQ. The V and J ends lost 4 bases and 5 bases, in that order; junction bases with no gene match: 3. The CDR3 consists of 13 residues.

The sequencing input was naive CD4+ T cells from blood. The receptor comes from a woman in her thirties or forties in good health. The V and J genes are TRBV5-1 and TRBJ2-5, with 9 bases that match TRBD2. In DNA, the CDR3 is TGCGCCAGCAGCACCAGCGGGGGGGAGACCCAGTACTTC. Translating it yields CASSTSGGETQYF.